This paragraph reports one T cell receptor beta chain. Germline values: CDR1 SGHVS, CDR2 FQNEAQ. With V trimmed by 0 bases and J by 7 bases, 5 bases remained unmatched. This CDR3 region has 15 residues. This record comes from a study of blood T cell repertoires in COVID-19. About the research overall: Sites in the United States, Italy and Spain provided acute and convalescent COVID-19 samples. PBMCs, B-cell-depleted T cells, or T cells provided the cDNA or gDNA that made up the material.

Under the authors' procedure: Amplification of reference gene primers provided the estimated nucleated cell counts. The table came from immunoSEQ multiplex PCR; TCRdb's copy has only in-frame clones and leaves some out. Clonal size and the V and J genes are those of that table, whereas D and trimming came from the DNA. The table lists about 85,000 clones, approximately 80% of them singletons. This TCR derives from a human donor in a cohort sampled during active COVID-19. Material: peripheral blood. V and J are TRBV7-8 and TRBJ2-7; TRBD2 matches 11 bases. The CDR3 loop is CASSLAPSGGREQYF. The CDR3 bases are TGTGCCAGCAGCTTAGCCCCTAGCGGGGGGCGGGAGCAGTACTTC.